This T cell receptor (beta chain) came from a study of early stage breast cancer tumors. At the level of the study: ER+/PR+/HER2- status applied to about 80% of the 16 invasive breast tumors.

About this clone itself: The antigen is unknown.

Blood replicates held 0.5 ug DNA, tumor or normal breast roughly 1.5 ug, two each. Some clones are missing from TCRdb's copy, which holds only in-frame ones; the method was immunoSEQ multiplex PCR. The sample yields about 58,000 clones, around 80% seen once. Points from the study as a whole: Compared with adjacent normal breast, tumors showed about 2.3-fold denser, more clonal T cells. Commonly generated sequences made up most enriched TCRB sequences shared between patients.

The receptor's source is a young adult with breast cancer. Sequenced: blood.

CDR3 residues: CASSLAPPTGAYEQYF. In nucleotides, the CDR3 is TGTGCCAGCAGCTTAGCCCCGCCGACAGGGGCCTACGAGCAGTACTTC. The V call is TRBV7-6, the J call TRBJ2-7, with 8 positions matching TRBD1. This CDR3 has 16 amino acids. CDR1 and CDR2 (germline): SGHVS, FNYEAQ. With V trimmed by 0 bases and J by 2 bases, 6 bases remained unmatched. Filled out from reference TRBV7-6 and TRBJ2-7, the complete variable domain reads GAGVSQSPRYKVTKRGQDVALRCDPISGHVSLYWYRQALGQGPEFLTYFNYEAQQDKSGLPNDRFSAERPEGSISTLTIQRTEQRDSAMYRCASSLAPPTGAYEQYFGPGTRLTVT.